This is a list of T cell receptor beta chains from one sample in a study of T cells after yellow fever vaccination. Using its own MiXCR run on the 5' RACE reads, TCRdb lists one record per CDR3 protein. This sample has roughly 120,000 distinct CDR3 sequences, with 7.5% to 9.5% found just once. The starting material was CD8+ T cells sorted from PBMCs, obtained 45 days after the yellow fever booster vaccination. These receptors originate from a man aged 25 to 40 who received the YFV17D yellow fever vaccine. CDR3s include the opening cysteine and the closing phenylalanine or tryptophan. The D gene is left open where the match is weak. Where a row states a size, it is once, few, many or the class of an expanded clone; other rows omit it.

j_gene | abundance | d_gene | v_gene | CDR3aa | CDR3nt
TRBJ2-7 | many | TRBD2 | TRBV20-1 | CSAERGGGEQYF | TGCAGTGCGGAGCGGGGCGGGGGCGAGCAGTACTTC
TRBJ1-4 | many | NA | TRBV7-9 | CASTPWGSHEKLFF | TGTGCCAGCACCCCTTGGGGATCACATGAAAAACTGTTTTTT
TRBJ1-4 | NA | NA | TRBV6-5 | CASTKGGTNEKLFF | TGTGCCAGCACCAAGGGGGGAACTAATGAAAAACTGTTTTTT
TRBJ2-1 | many | NA | TRBV10-3 | CAISESRGNEQFF | TGTGCCATCAGTGAGTCGAGAGGGAATGAGCAGTTCTTC
TRBJ1-5 | NA | NA | TRBV30 | CAWSGGLTNQPQHF | TGTGCCTGGAGTGGAGGACTAACGAATCAGCCCCAGCATTTT
TRBJ2-1 | many | NA | TRBV9 | CASSVSGWDEQFF | TGTGCCAGCAGCGTAAGCGGGTGGGATGAGCAGTTCTTC
TRBJ2-7 | many | TRBD1 | TRBV10-3 | CAIGNRDRGLFEQYF | TGTGCCATCGGCAACCGGGACAGGGGATTATTCGAGCAGTACTTC
TRBJ2-3 | few | NA | TRBV14 | CASSQGSAGTDTQYF | TGTGCCAGCAGCCAAGGATCAGCCGGCACAGATACGCAGTATTTT
TRBJ2-2 | NA | NA | TRBV10-1 | CASSGMGVGTGELFF | TGCGCCAGCAGTGGGATGGGGGTTGGCACCGGGGAGCTGTTTTTT
TRBJ2-3 | few | NA | TRBV30 | CAWISGVGQYADTQYF | TGTGCCTGGATTTCGGGAGTGGGTCAGTATGCAGATACGCAGTATTTT
TRBJ2-5 | NA | TRBD2 | TRBV7-8 | CASTLGGGPETQYF | TGTGCCAGCACCCTGGGCGGGGGGCCCGAGACCCAGTACTTC
TRBJ2-1 | many | TRBD1 | TRBV27 | CASSYGQGANEQFF | TGTGCCAGCAGTTACGGACAGGGGGCTAATGAGCAGTTCTTC
TRBJ1-4 | few | NA | TRBV5-1 | CASRGVGDEKLFF | TGCGCCAGCCGCGGGGTAGGGGATGAAAAACTGTTTTTT
TRBJ2-5 | medium-sized | TRBD2 | TRBV5-6 | CASSSLAGEVETQYF | TGTGCCAGCAGCTCACTAGCGGGAGAGGTAGAGACCCAGTACTTC
TRBJ2-7 | few | TRBD2 | TRBV5-1 | CASFKLAGQHYEQYF | TGCGCCAGCTTCAAGCTAGCGGGCCAACACTACGAGCAGTACTTC
TRBJ2-7 | NA | NA | TRBV4-1 | CASSQEVGTAGEQYF | TGCGCCAGCAGCCAAGAGGTGGGGACAGCGGGCGAGCAGTACTTC
TRBJ2-5 | many | TRBD1 | TRBV12-3/TRBV12-4 | CASSWDREETQYF | TGTGCCAGCAGTTGGGACAGGGAAGAGACCCAGTACTTC
TRBJ2-7 | few | TRBD2 | TRBV11-1 | CASSPPGLAGEGPHEQYF | TGTGCCAGCAGCCCACCGGGACTAGCGGGAGAGGGGCCCCACGAGCAGTACTTC